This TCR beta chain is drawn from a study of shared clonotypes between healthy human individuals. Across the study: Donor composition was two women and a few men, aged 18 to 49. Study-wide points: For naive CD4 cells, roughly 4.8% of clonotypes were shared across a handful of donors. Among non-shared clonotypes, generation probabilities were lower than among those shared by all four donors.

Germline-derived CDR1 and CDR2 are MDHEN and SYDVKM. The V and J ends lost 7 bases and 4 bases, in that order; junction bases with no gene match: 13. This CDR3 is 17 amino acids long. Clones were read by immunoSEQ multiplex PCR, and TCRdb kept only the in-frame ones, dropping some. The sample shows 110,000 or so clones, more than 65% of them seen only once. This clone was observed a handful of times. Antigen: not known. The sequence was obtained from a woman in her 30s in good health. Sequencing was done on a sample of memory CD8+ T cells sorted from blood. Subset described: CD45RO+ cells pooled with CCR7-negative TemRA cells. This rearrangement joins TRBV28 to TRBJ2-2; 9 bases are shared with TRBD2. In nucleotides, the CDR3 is TGTGCCAGCATTAGATCTAGCGGGGCCCCGTCCACCGGGGAGCTGTTTTTT. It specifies CASIRSSGAPSTGELFF.